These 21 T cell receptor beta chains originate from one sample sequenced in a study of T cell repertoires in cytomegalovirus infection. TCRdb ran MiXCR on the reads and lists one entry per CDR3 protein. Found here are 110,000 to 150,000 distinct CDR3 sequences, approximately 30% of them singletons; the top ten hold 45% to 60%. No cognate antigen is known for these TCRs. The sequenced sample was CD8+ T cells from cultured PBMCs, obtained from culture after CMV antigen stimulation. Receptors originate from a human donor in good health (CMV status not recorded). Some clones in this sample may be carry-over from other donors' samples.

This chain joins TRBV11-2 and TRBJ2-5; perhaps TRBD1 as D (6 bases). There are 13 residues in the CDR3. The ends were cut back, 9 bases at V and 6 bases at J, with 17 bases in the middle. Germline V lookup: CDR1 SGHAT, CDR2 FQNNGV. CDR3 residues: CARRTNRAKTQYF. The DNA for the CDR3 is TGTGCCAGACGTACTAACAGGGCCAAGACCCAGTACTTC.

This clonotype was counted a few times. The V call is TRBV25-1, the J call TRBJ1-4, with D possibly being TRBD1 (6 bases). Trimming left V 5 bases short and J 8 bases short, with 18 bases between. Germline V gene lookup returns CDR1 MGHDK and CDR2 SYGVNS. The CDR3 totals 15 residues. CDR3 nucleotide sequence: TGTGCCAGCAGTCCAACAGGGCACAGTGGAGAAAAACTGTTTTTT. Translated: CASSPTGHSGEKLFF.

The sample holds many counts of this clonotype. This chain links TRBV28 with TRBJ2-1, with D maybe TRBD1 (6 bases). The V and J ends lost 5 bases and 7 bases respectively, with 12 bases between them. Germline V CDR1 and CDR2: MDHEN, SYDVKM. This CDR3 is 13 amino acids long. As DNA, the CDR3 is TGTGCCAGCAGTCGCCTTCAGGGGAATGAGCAGTTCTTC. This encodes CASSRLQGNEQFF. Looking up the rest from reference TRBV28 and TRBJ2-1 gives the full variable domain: DVKVTQSSRYLVKRTGEKVFLECVQDMDHENMFWYRQDPGLGLRLIYFSYDVKMKEKGDIPEGYSVSREKKERFSLILESASTNQTSMYLCASSRLQGNEQFFGPGTRLTVL.

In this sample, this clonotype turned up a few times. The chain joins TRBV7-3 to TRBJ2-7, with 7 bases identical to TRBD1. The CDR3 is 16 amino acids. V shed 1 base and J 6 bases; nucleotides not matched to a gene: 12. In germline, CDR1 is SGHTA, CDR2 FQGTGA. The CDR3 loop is CASSLKGDRYFAEQYF. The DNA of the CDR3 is TGTGCCAGCAGCTTAAAAGGGGACAGATACTTTGCCGAGCAGTACTTC. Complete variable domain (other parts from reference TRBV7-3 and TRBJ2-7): GAGVSQTPSNKVTEKGKYVELRCDPISGHTALYWYRQSLGQGPEFLIYFQGTGAADDSGLPNDRFFAVRPEGSVSTLKIQRTERGDSAVYLCASSLKGDRYFAEQYFGPGTRLTVT.

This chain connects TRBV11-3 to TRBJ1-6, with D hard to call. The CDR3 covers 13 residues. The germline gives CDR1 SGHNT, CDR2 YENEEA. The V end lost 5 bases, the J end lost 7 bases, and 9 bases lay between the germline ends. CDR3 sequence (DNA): TGTGCCAGCAGCGAAGGTGGGAATTCACCCCTCCACTTT. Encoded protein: CASSEGGNSPLHF.

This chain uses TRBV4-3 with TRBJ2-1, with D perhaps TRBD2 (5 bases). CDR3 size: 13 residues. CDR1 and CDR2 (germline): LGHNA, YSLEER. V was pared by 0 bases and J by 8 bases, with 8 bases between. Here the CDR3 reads CASSQDPGDEQFF. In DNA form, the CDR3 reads TGCGCCAGCAGCCAAGATCCCGGGGATGAGCAGTTCTTC.

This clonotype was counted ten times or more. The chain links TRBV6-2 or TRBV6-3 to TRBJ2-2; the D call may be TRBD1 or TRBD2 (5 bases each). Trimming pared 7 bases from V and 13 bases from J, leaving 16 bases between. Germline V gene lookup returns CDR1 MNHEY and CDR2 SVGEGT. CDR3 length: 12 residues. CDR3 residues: CASNSPGRGLFF. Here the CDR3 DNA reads TGTGCCAGCAATTCCCCGGGACGAGGGCTGTTTTTT.

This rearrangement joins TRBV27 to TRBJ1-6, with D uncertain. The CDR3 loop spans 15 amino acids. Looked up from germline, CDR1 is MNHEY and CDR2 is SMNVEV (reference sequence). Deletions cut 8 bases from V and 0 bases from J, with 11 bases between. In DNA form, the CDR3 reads TGTGCCAGCGGACGCCCTAGCTCCTATAATTCACCCCTCCACTTT. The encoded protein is CASGRPSSYNSPLHF.

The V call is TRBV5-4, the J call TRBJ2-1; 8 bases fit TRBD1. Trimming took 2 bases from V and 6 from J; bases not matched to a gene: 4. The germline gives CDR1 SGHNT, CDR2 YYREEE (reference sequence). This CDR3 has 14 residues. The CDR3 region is CASSFSGTGNEQFF. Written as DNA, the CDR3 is TGTGCCAGCAGCTTTTCCGGGACAGGCAATGAGCAGTTCTTC.

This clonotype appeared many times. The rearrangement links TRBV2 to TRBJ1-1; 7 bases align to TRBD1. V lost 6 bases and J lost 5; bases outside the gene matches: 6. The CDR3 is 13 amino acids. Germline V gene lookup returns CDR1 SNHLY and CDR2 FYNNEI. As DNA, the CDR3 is TGTGCCAGCAGCGACAGGGAGTGGACTGAAGCTTTCTTT. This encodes CASSDREWTEAFF.

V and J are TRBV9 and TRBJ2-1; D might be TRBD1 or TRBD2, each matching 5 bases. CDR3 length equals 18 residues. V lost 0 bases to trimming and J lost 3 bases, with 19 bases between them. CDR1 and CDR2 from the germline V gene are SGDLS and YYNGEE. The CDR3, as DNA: TGTGCCAGCAGCGTAGAACGGGGCGAGGGTATCGGCTACAATGAGCAGTTCTTC. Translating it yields CASSVERGEGIGYNEQFF.

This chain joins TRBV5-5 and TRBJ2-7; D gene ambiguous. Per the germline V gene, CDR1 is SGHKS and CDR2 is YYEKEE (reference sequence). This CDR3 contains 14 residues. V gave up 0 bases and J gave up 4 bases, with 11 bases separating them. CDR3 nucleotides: TGTGCCAGCAGCTTGGGCGCCGGAGAATACGAGCAGTACTTC. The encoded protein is CASSLGAGEYEQYF. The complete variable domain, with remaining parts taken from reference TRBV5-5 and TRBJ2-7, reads DAGVTQSPTHLIKTRGQQVTLRCSPISGHKSVSWYQQVLGQGPQFIFQYYEKEERGRGNFPDRFSARQFPNYSSELNVNALLLGDSALYLCASSLGAGEYEQYFGPGTRLTVT.

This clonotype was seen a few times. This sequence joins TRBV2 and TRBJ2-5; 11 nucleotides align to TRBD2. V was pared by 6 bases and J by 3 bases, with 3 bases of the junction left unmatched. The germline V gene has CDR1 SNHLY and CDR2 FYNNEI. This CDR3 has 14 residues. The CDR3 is CASRGTSGEETQYF. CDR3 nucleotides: TGTGCCAGCAGGGGGACTAGCGGTGAAGAGACCCAGTACTTC.

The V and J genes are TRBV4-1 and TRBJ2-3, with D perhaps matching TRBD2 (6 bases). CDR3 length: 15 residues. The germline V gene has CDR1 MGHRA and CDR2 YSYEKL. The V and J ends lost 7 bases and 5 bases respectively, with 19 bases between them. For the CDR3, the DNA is TGCGCCAGCACCCCAACTAGCCTTCAAGGAGATACGCAGTATTTT. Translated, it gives CASTPTSLQGDTQYF.

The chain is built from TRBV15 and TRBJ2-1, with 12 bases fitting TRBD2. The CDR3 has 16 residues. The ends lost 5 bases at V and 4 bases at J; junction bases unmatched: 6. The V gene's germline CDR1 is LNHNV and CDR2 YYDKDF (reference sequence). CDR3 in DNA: TGTGCCACCAGCCCTAGCGGGGGGGCTCGGTACAATGAGCAGTTCTTC. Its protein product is CATSPSGGARYNEQFF.

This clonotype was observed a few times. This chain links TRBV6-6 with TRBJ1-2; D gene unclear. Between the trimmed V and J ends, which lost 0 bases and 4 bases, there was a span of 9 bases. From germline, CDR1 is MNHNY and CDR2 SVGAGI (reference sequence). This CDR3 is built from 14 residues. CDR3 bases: TGTGCCAGCAGTTACTCGACCGGAACCTATGGCTACACCTTC. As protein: CASSYSTGTYGYTF.

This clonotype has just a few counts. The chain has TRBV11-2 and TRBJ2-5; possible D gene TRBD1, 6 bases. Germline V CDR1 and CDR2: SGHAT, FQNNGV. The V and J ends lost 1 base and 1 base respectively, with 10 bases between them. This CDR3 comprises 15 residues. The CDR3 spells CASSLVTGFQETQYF. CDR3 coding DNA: TGTGCCAGCAGCTTAGTGACAGGCTTCCAAGAGACCCAGTACTTC.

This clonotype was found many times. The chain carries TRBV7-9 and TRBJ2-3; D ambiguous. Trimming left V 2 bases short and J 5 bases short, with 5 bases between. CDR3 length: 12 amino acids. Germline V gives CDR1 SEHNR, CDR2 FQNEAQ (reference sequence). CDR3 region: CASSLIGDTQYF. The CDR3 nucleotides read TGTGCCAGCAGCTTAATAGGAGATACGCAGTATTTT.

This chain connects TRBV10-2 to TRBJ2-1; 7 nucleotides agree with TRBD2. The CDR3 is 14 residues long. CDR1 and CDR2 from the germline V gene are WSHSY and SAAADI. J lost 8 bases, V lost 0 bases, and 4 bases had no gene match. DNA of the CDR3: TGCGCCAGCAGTGAGTCGGGAGGGGTAGATGAGCAGTTCTTC. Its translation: CASSESGGVDEQFF.

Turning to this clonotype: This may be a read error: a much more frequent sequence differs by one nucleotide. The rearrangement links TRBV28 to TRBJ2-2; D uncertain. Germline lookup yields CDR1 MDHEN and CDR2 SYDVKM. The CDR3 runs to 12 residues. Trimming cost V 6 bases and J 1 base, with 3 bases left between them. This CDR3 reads CASRLNTGELFF. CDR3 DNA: TGTGCCAGCAGGTTGAACACCGGGGAGCTGTTTTTT. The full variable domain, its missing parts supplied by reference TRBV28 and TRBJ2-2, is DVKVTQSSRYLVKRTGEKVFLECVQDMDHENMFWYRQDPGLGLRLIYFSYDVKMKEKGDIPEGYSVSREKKERFSLILESASTNQTSMYLCASRLNTGELFFGEGSRLTVL.

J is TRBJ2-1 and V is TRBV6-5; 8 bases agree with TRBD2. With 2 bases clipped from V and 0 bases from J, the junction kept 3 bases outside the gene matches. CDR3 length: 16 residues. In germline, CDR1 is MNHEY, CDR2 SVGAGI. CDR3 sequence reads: CASSYIRGGSYNEQFF. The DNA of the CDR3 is TGTGCCAGCAGTTACATCCGGGGGGGCTCCTACAATGAGCAGTTCTTC.